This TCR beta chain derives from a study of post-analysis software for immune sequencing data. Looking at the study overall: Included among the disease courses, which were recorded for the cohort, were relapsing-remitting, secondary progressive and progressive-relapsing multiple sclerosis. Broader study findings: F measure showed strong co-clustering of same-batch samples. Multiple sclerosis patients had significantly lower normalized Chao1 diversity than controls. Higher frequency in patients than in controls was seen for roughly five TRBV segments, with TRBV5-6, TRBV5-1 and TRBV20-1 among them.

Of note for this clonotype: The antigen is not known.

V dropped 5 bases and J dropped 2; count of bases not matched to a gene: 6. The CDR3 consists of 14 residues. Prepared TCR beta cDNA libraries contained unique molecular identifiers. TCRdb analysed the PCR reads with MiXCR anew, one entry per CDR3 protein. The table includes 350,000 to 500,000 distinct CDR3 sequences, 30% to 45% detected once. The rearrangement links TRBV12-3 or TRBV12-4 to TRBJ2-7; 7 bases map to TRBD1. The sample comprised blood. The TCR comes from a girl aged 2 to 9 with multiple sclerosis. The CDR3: CASSGPGGTYEQYF. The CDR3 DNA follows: TGTGCCAGCAGTGGCCCAGGGGGAACCTACGAGCAGTACTTC.